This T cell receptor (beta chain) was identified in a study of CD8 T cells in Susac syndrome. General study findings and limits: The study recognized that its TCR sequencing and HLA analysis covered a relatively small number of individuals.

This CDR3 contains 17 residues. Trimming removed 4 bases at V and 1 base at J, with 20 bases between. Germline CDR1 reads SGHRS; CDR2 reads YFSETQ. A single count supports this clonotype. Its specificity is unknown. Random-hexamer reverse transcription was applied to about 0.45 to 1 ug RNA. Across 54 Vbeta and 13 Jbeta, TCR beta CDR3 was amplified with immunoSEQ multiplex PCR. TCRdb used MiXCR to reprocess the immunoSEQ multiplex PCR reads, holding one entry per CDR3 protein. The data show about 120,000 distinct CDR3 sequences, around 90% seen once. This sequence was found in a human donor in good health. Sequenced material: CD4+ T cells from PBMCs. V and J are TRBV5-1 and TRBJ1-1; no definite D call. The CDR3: CASSLLSAGNSNTEAFF. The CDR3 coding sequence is TGCGCCAGCAGCCTCTTATCGGCAGGCAATTCGAACACTGAAGCTTTCTTT.